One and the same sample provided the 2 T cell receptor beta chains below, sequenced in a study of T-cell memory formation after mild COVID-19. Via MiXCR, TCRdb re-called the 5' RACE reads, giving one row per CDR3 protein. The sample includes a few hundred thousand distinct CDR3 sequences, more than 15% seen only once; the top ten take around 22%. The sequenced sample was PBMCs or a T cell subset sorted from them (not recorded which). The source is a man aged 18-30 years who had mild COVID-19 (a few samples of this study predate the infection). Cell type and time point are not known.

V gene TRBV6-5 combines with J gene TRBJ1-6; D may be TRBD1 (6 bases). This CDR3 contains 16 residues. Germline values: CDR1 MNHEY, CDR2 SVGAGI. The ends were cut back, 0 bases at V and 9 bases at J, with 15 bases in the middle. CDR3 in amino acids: CASSYSTRGGFSPLHF. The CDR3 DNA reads TGTGCCAGCAGTTACTCGACCAGGGGAGGTTTTTCACCCCTCCACTTT.

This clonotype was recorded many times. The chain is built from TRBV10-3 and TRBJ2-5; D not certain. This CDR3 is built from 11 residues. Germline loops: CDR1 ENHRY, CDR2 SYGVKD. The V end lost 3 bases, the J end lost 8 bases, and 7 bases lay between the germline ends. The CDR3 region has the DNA TGTGCCATCAGTGATGGGTTAACCCAGTACTTC. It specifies CAISDGLTQYF.